These T cell receptor beta chains were read from a single sample in a study of T cell responses to AZD1222 COVID-19 vaccine. Measured with immunoSEQ multiplex PCR; TCRdb has only the in-frame clones, and not every one. Of around 78,000 clones listed, 85% to 90% are singletons. The source was peripheral blood, collected 28 days after the second AZD1222 dose. Receptors originate from an adult who received the AZD1222 COVID-19 vaccine. The CDR3 runs from the conserved cysteine through the conserved F or W. D genes are given only for firm matches. Not every row has a clone size; where given, it reads once, few, many or a size class.

J gene: TRBJ2-3; V gene: TRBV7-8; D gene: -; clone size: once; CDR3 protein: CASSLGRLTDTQYF; CDR3 DNA: TGTGCCAGCAGCTTAGGACGGCTCACAGATACGCAGTATTTT
J gene: TRBJ2-1; V gene: TRBV28; D gene: TRBD2; clone size: -; CDR3 protein: CASSLAGRVDNEQFF; CDR3 DNA: TGTGCCAGCAGCTTAGCGGGGCGTGTCGACAATGAGCAGTTCTTC
J gene: TRBJ1-2; V gene: TRBV29-1; D gene: TRBD1; clone size: -; CDR3 protein: CSVERGGQPSYGYTF; CDR3 DNA: TGCAGCGTTGAAAGAGGGGGACAGCCTTCCTATGGCTACACCTTC
J gene: TRBJ2-7; V gene: TRBV6-6; D gene: -; clone size: -; CDR3 protein: CASSPDLDEQYF; CDR3 DNA: TGTGCCAGCAGCCCCGACCTGGACGAGCAGTACTTC
J gene: TRBJ2-1; V gene: TRBV11-3; D gene: -; clone size: -; CDR3 protein: CASSLALASYNEQFF; CDR3 DNA: TGTGCCAGCAGCTTAGCGTTAGCCTCCTACAATGAGCAGTTCTTC
J gene: TRBJ1-1; V gene: TRBV29-1; D gene: -; clone size: -; CDR3 protein: CSVEGSPTVRWAFF; CDR3 DNA: TGCAGCGTTGAAGGCAGCCCCACGGTCAGATGGGCTTTCTTT
J gene: TRBJ2-3; V gene: TRBV24-1; D gene: TRBD2; clone size: -; CDR3 protein: CATSAKRGGTDTQYF; CDR3 DNA: TGTGCCACCAGTGCCAAGCGGGGGGGGACAGATACGCAGTATTTT
J gene: TRBJ2-5; V gene: TRBV5-4; D gene: -; clone size: -; CDR3 protein: CASSLPGASEETQYF; CDR3 DNA: TGTGCCAGCAGCTTGCCGGGGGCTTCTGAGGAGACCCAGTACTTC
J gene: TRBJ1-2; V gene: TRBV3-1/TRBV3-2; D gene: -; clone size: -; CDR3 protein: CASSQDGNYGYTF; CDR3 DNA: TGTGCCAGCAGCCAAGATGGAAACTATGGCTACACCTTC
J gene: TRBJ2-5; V gene: TRBV14; D gene: TRBD2; clone size: -; CDR3 protein: CASSQAGLAGAQYF; CDR3 DNA: TGTGCCAGCAGCCAGGCGGGACTAGCGGGGGCTCAGTACTTC
J gene: TRBJ2-7; V gene: TRBV6-2/TRBV6-3; D gene: -; clone size: -; CDR3 protein: CASSYLPGTPRGEQYF; CDR3 DNA: TGTGCCAGCAGTTACTTACCCGGGACACCGAGAGGCGAGCAGTACTTC
J gene: TRBJ1-2; V gene: TRBV18; D gene: -; clone size: -; CDR3 protein: CASSPPGAGAYGYTF; CDR3 DNA: TGTGCCAGCTCACCACCGGGGGCAGGGGCATATGGCTACACCTTC
J gene: TRBJ1-2; V gene: TRBV7-6; D gene: -; clone size: -; CDR3 protein: CASSLANGGVDGYTF; CDR3 DNA: TGTGCCAGCAGCTTAGCAAACGGGGGGGTTGATGGCTACACCTTC
J gene: TRBJ2-5; V gene: TRBV6-5; D gene: -; clone size: -; CDR3 protein: CASSPRRTSQETQYF; CDR3 DNA: TGTGCCAGCAGCCCGCGTCGGACAAGTCAAGAGACCCAGTACTTC
J gene: TRBJ1-2; V gene: TRBV5-1; D gene: TRBD1; clone size: few; CDR3 protein: CASSTRGTERDGYTF; CDR3 DNA: TGCGCCAGCAGCACTCGCGGGACAGAGAGGGATGGCTACACCTTC
J gene: TRBJ2-1; V gene: TRBV12-3/TRBV12-4; D gene: -; clone size: once; CDR3 protein: CASNNRGNNEQFF; CDR3 DNA: TGTGCCAGTAATAATAGGGGGAACAATGAGCAGTTCTTC
J gene: TRBJ1-2; V gene: TRBV3-1/TRBV3-2; D gene: -; clone size: -; CDR3 protein: CASSHAFNDGYTF; CDR3 DNA: TGTGCCAGCAGCCACGCCTTCAATGATGGCTACACCTTC
J gene: TRBJ1-5; V gene: TRBV4-1; D gene: -; clone size: -; CDR3 protein: CASSPLGWDQPQHF; CDR3 DNA: TGCGCCAGCAGCCCCCTCGGGTGGGATCAGCCCCAGCATTTT
J gene: TRBJ2-7; V gene: TRBV6-7; D gene: -; clone size: -; CDR3 protein: CASSYRGGNSYEQYF; CDR3 DNA: TGTGCCAGCAGTTACCGAGGGGGTAACTCCTACGAGCAGTACTTC
J gene: TRBJ2-7; V gene: TRBV7-2; D gene: -; clone size: -; CDR3 protein: CASSLVGNSYEQYF; CDR3 DNA: TGTGCCAGCAGCTTAGTAGGTAATTCCTACGAGCAGTACTTC
J gene: TRBJ1-6; V gene: TRBV25-1; D gene: -; clone size: -; CDR3 protein: CASSAPDSFYSPLHF; CDR3 DNA: TGTGCCAGCAGTGCACCGGACAGTTTCTATTCACCCCTCCACTTT
J gene: TRBJ1-5; V gene: TRBV19; D gene: -; clone size: -; CDR3 protein: CASSIGGSQPQHF; CDR3 DNA: TGTGCCAGTAGTATAGGAGGATCTCAGCCCCAGCATTTT
J gene: TRBJ2-7; V gene: TRBV6-5; D gene: TRBD2; clone size: -; CDR3 protein: CASGRSGGAEQYF; CDR3 DNA: TGTGCCAGCGGCCGCTCGGGGGGTGCCGAGCAGTACTTC
J gene: TRBJ2-1; V gene: TRBV4-3; D gene: TRBD1; clone size: -; CDR3 protein: CASSQDRTGAYNEQFF; CDR3 DNA: TGCGCCAGCAGCCAAGATAGGACAGGGGCCTACAATGAGCAGTTCTTC